These T cell receptor beta chains were read from a single sample in a study of HIV-infected patients and healthy controls. TCRdb re-called the 5' RACE reads with MiXCR, one entry per CDR3 protein. The data contain about 63,000 distinct CDR3 sequences, roughly a sixth of them singletons. Sequences were obtained from CD4+ T cells from blood. The source of these receptors is a human donor in good health. Both conserved end residues are part of each CDR3. The D gene is left open where the match is weak. Clone size is given for some rows only: seen once, a few or many times, or a class if the clone is expanded.

TRBJ2-6	-	TRBV5-1	15	-	CASRQGFSGANVLTF	TGCGCCAGCCGGCAGGGCTTCTCTGGGGCCAACGTCCTGACTTTC
TRBJ1-5	-	TRBV19	14	many	CASSRDGWNQPQHF	TGTGCCAGTAGTAGGGACGGTTGGAATCAGCCCCAGCATTTT
TRBJ1-1	-	TRBV7-2	13	many	CASSLEPVTEAFF	TGTGCCAGCAGCTTAGAGCCGGTGACTGAAGCTTTCTTT
TRBJ2-1	TRBD2	TRBV6-2/TRBV6-3	17	few	CASSYGRGRGQRNEQFF	TGTGCCAGCAGTTACGGGCGCGGGAGGGGACAAAGGAATGAGCAGTTCTTC
TRBJ2-1	-	TRBV18	14	-	CASSPRGSYNEQFF	TGTGCCAGCTCACCCCGAGGCTCCTACAATGAGCAGTTCTTC
TRBJ2-6	-	TRBV12-3/TRBV12-4	14	-	CASSQGSGANVLTF	TGTGCCAGCAGTCAGGGTAGTGGGGCCAACGTCCTGACTTTC
TRBJ2-2	TRBD2	TRBV3-1	17	many	CASSRRISGTGSGELFF	TGTGCCAGCAGCCGTCGAATAAGCGGGACTGGCTCCGGGGAGCTGTTTTTT
TRBJ1-5	TRBD1	TRBV11-2	14	few	CASSFDRGNQPQHF	TGTGCCAGCAGCTTTGACAGGGGCAATCAGCCCCAGCATTTT
TRBJ2-7	-	TRBV20-1	14	few	CSAISGRASYEQYF	TGCAGTGCTATATCCGGACGGGCATCCTACGAGCAGTACTTC
TRBJ2-7	TRBD1	TRBV5-5	14	many	CASSTRTGLYEQYF	TGTGCCAGCAGCACGCGGACAGGCCTCTACGAGCAGTACTTC
TRBJ1-3	-	TRBV12-3/TRBV12-4	16	-	CASSLSGKVSGNTIYF	TGTGCCAGCAGTTTGTCAGGGAAAGTCTCTGGAAACACCATATATTTT
TRBJ2-3	TRBD1	TRBV4-1	14	few	CASSGTGWADTQYF	TGCGCCAGTTCCGGGACAGGGTGGGCAGATACGCAGTATTTT
TRBJ2-5	-	TRBV5-4	14	few	CASSLGALQETQYF	TGTGCCAGCAGCTTGGGAGCGCTCCAAGAGACCCAGTACTTC
TRBJ2-7	-	TRBV20-1	15	-	CSARDRGGSSYEQYF	TGCAGTGCTAGAGATAGGGGCGGAAGCTCCTACGAGCAGTACTTC
TRBJ1-5	-	TRBV18	15	-	CASSPPGGGNQPQHF	TGTGCCAGCTCACCACCCGGGGGAGGCAATCAGCCCCAGCATTTT
TRBJ2-7	TRBD2	TRBV20-1	16	-	CSARPAGPGGSYEQYF	TGCAGTGCTAGGCCAGCGGGACCGGGGGGTAGTTACGAGCAGTACTTC
TRBJ2-1	-	TRBV28	12	many	CATSGGGHEQFF	TGTGCCACCAGCGGTGGGGGCCATGAGCAGTTCTTC
TRBJ2-1	TRBD2	TRBV6-6	16	-	CASSSGRLAAYNEQFF	TGTGCCAGCAGTTCAGGGAGACTAGCAGCCTACAATGAGCAGTTCTTC
TRBJ2-7	TRBD2	TRBV6-6	16	few	CASSSLQQREFYEQYF	TGTGCCAGCAGCTCCCTCCAGCAGCGGGAGTTCTACGAGCAGTACTTC
TRBJ2-7	-	TRBV12-3/TRBV12-4	16	-	CASSLKGGEWTYEQYF	TGTGCCAGCAGTTTAAAGGGGGGGGAGTGGACCTACGAGCAGTACTTC
TRBJ2-3	-	TRBV15	14	-	CATSTDTSTDTQYF	TGTGCCACCAGCACTGATACTAGCACAGATACGCAGTATTTT
TRBJ1-1	TRBD1	TRBV29-1	14	few	CSVVRQGASTEAFF	TGCAGCGTTGTTAGACAGGGGGCAAGCACTGAAGCTTTCTTT
TRBJ2-7	-	TRBV6-2/TRBV6-3	11	-	CASSNAYEQYF	TGTGCCAGCAGCAATGCCTACGAGCAGTACTTC
TRBJ1-2	TRBD1	TRBV19	15	-	CASMADRGPLWGYTF	TGTGCCAGTATGGCAGACAGGGGGCCCCTCTGGGGCTACACCTTC
TRBJ2-2	TRBD1	TRBV5-1	15	few	CASSPGQGWTGELFF	TGCGCCAGCAGTCCCGGACAGGGTTGGACCGGGGAGCTGTTTTTT
TRBJ2-7	-	TRBV7-2	14	many	CASSSALLPREQYF	TGTGCCAGCAGCTCCGCTCTGCTACCCCGCGAGCAGTACTTC
TRBJ1-5	TRBD1	TRBV18	17	-	CASATGGQALKNQPQHF	TGTGCCAGCGCCACCGGGGGACAGGCTCTAAAAAATCAGCCCCAGCATTTT
TRBJ2-3	TRBD1	TRBV4-3	16	many	CASRRSNRGLADTQYF	TGCGCCAGCAGGCGATCAAACAGGGGGCTGGCAGATACGCAGTATTTT
TRBJ2-7	-	TRBV29-1	12	-	CSVGGGLYEQYF	TGCAGCGTTGGGGGGGGCCTCTACGAGCAGTACTTC
TRBJ1-4	-	TRBV7-9	14	-	CASSLGHRNEKLFF	TGTGCCAGCAGCTTAGGACATCGGAATGAAAAACTGTTTTTT
TRBJ2-7	-	TRBV6-2/TRBV6-3	18	few	CASSYPTAFDSISYEQYF	TGTGCCAGCAGTTACCCCACCGCCTTTGACAGCATCTCCTACGAGCAGTACTTC
TRBJ2-5	-	TRBV5-1	15	few	CASSLVANWMETQYF	TGCGCCAGCAGCTTGGTGGCTAATTGGATGGAGACCCAGTACTTC
TRBJ2-2	-	TRBV2	15	-	CASSAGNTNTGELFF	TGTGCCAGCAGTGCCGGGAACACGAACACCGGGGAGCTGTTTTTT
TRBJ2-5	-	TRBV12-3/TRBV12-4	15	-	CASSPTSTGRETQYF	TGTGCCAGCAGTCCGACCTCGACAGGGAGGGAGACCCAGTACTTC
TRBJ2-2	-	TRBV12-3/TRBV12-4	14	many	CASSLLLRTGELFF	TGTGCCAGCAGCCTCCTGTTGCGGACCGGGGAGCTGTTTTTT
TRBJ2-1	TRBD2	TRBV6-2/TRBV6-3	14	few	CASRGLAGGQEQFF	TGTGCCAGCAGGGGACTAGCGGGGGGACAGGAGCAGTTCTTC
TRBJ2-2	-	TRBV29-1	13	-	CSVGTGRAGELFF	TGCAGCGTTGGGACAGGGAGGGCCGGGGAGCTGTTTTTT
TRBJ1-2	TRBD1	TRBV10-2	13	few	CASSATGDYGYTF	TGCGCCAGCAGCGCGACAGGGGACTATGGCTACACCTTC
TRBJ1-1	-	TRBV11-2	16	few	CASSLGGAAGRYEAFF	TGTGCCAGCAGCTTAGGTGGTGCGGCAGGTAGATACGAAGCTTTCTTT
TRBJ1-4	-	TRBV4-2	15	many	CASSQDREGAEKLFF	TGTGCCAGCAGCCAAGATAGAGAGGGTGCTGAAAAACTGTTTTTT
TRBJ1-1	-	TRBV11-2	15	-	CASSTLDSMNTEAFF	TGTGCCAGCAGCACCTTGGACAGCATGAACACTGAAGCTTTCTTT
TRBJ1-5	-	TRBV2	14	many	CASTVGRRDQPQHF	TGTGCCAGCACGGTCGGACGGCGGGATCAGCCCCAGCATTTT
TRBJ1-5	-	TRBV24-1	16	-	CATALGGVWSNQPQHF	TGTGCCACCGCCCTAGGGGGGGTGTGGAGCAATCAGCCCCAGCATTTT
TRBJ2-7	TRBD2	TRBV12-3/TRBV12-4	15	few	CASSFRTSGRYEQYF	TGTGCCAGCAGTTTTAGGACTAGCGGGAGGTACGAGCAGTACTTC
TRBJ2-2	-	TRBV3-1	14	-	CASMGTVSAGELFF	TGTGCCAGCATGGGTACTGTGAGTGCCGGGGAGCTGTTTTTT
TRBJ2-1	-	TRBV12-3/TRBV12-4	13	few	CASSFAGYNEQFF	TGTGCCAGCAGTTTCGCCGGATACAATGAGCAGTTCTTC
TRBJ2-7	-	TRBV5-4	13	-	CASSFQKGGEQYF	TGTGCCAGCAGCTTCCAAAAGGGAGGAGAGCAGTACTTC
TRBJ1-2	TRBD1	TRBV11-2	13	few	CASSHDRDYGYTF	TGTGCCAGCAGCCATGACAGGGACTATGGCTACACCTTC
TRBJ2-5	-	TRBV7-2	15	-	CASSLHLGGGETQYF	TGTGCCAGCAGCTTACACCTCGGGGGCGGGGAGACCCAGTACTTC
TRBJ1-6	TRBD1	TRBV7-8	15	many	CASSPGQERNSPLHF	TGTGCCAGCAGCCCGGGACAGGAGAGAAATTCACCCCTCCACTTT
TRBJ1-1	-	TRBV7-2	17	-	CASSLGSLYPMNTEAFF	TGTGCCAGCAGTCTTGGGTCCCTCTACCCCATGAACACTGAAGCTTTCTTT
TRBJ2-1	-	TRBV2	16	many	CASSDPGRSRPGEQFF	TGTGCCAGCAGTGACCCGGGACGCTCCCGCCCCGGTGAGCAGTTCTTC
TRBJ2-7	-	TRBV28	15	many	CASSSGGEGPGEQYF	TGTGCCAGCAGTTCCGGAGGAGAGGGTCCGGGCGAGCAGTACTTC
TRBJ2-3	TRBD2	TRBV7-8	15	-	CASSLAGGPSDTQYF	TGTGCCAGCAGCCTAGCGGGGGGGCCGTCAGATACGCAGTATTTT
TRBJ2-3	-	TRBV9	15	-	CASSPRRGMSDTQYF	TGTGCCAGCAGCCCTCGTCGGGGGATGTCAGATACGCAGTATTTT
TRBJ2-7	-	TRBV6-2/TRBV6-3	15	few	CASSYGQKPDYEQYF	TGTGCCAGCAGTTACGGCCAAAAACCGGACTACGAGCAGTACTTC
TRBJ2-7	-	TRBV18	16	few	CASSPMTVTSGDEQYF	TGTGCCAGCTCACCCATGACAGTAACTTCAGGGGACGAGCAGTACTTC
TRBJ1-2	TRBD1	TRBV2	16	-	CASIKGTGGLNYGYTF	TGTGCCAGCATCAAAGGGACAGGCGGTCTTAACTATGGCTACACCTTC